These 3 T cell receptor beta chains came from one sample sequenced in a study of CD8 T cells in ankylosing spondylitis. Each CDR3 protein is one row after TCRdb ran MiXCR on the 5' RACE reads. The sample has 150,000 to 200,000 distinct CDR3 sequences; about 17% are singletons. The specimen sequenced was blood, either unsorted or a sorted T cell fraction (not recorded which). The receptors here all came from a male donor with ankylosing spondylitis or in good health (not recorded which).

This chain uses TRBV27 with TRBJ1-5, with D maybe TRBD1 (6 bases). The CDR3 extends over 17 amino acids. The germline V and J ends were trimmed by 6 bases and 2 bases, with 20 bases remaining between them. In germline, CDR1 is MNHEY, CDR2 SMNVEV (reference sequence). CDR3: CASSGRGTNVGNQPQHF. The CDR3 nucleotides are TGTGCCAGCAGCGGCAGGGGTACGAATGTTGGCAATCAGCCCCAGCATTTT.

This clonotype showed up many times. The rearrangement joins TRBV5-1 to TRBJ2-1, with 12 bases lining up with TRBD2. Germline assignment: CDR1 SGHRS and CDR2 YFSETQ. V lost 6 bases, J lost 0 bases, and 4 bases stayed unmatched. The CDR3 totals 16 residues. The CDR3 DNA follows: TGCGCCAGCAAGGCTAGCGGGAGGGGCTCCTACAATGAGCAGTTCTTC. Translated, it gives CASKASGRGSYNEQFF.

There are many counts of this clonotype. The rearrangement joins TRBV5-1 to TRBJ1-2; TRBD1 aligns across 7 bases. The CDR3 covers 15 residues. CDR1 is SGHRS, CDR2 YFSETQ, per germline. Trimming at V came to 4 bases and at J to 3 bases, leaving 9 bases not matched to a gene. DNA for the CDR3: TGCGCCAGCAGCCGGGGGACAGTTCGAGACTATGGCTACACCTTC. Protein: CASSRGTVRDYGYTF.